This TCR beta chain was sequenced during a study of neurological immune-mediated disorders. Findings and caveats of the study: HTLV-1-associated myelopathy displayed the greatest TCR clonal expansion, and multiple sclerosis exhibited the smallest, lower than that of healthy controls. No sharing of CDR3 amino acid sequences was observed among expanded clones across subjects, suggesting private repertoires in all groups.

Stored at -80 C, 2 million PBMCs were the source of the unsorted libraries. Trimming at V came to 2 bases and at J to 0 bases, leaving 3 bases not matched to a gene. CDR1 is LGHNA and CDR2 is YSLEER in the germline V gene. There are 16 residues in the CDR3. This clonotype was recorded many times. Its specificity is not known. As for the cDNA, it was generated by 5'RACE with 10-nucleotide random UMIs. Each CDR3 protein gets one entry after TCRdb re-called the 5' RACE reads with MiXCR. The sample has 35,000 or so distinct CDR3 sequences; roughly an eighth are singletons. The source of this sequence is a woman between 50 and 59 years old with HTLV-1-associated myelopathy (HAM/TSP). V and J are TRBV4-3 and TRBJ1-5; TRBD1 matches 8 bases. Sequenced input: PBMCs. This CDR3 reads CASSQQTGDSNQPQHF. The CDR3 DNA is TGCGCCAGCAGCCAACAGACAGGGGATAGCAATCAGCCCCAGCATTTT.